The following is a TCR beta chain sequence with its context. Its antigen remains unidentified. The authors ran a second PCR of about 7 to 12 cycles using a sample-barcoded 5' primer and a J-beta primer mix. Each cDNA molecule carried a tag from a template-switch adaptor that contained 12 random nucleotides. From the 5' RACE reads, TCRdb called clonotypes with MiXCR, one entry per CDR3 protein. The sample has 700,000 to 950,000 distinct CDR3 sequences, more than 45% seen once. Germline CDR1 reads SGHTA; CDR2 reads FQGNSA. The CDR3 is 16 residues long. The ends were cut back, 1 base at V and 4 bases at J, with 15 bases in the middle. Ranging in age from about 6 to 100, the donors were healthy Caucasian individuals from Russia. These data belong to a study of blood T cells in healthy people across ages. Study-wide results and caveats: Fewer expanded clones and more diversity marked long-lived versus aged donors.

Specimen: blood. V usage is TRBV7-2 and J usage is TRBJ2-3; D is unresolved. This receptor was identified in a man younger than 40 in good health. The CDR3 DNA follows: TGTGCCAGCAGCTTAGACCTATCAGGCCCCCCAGATACGCAGTATTTT. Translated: CASSLDLSGPPDTQYF.